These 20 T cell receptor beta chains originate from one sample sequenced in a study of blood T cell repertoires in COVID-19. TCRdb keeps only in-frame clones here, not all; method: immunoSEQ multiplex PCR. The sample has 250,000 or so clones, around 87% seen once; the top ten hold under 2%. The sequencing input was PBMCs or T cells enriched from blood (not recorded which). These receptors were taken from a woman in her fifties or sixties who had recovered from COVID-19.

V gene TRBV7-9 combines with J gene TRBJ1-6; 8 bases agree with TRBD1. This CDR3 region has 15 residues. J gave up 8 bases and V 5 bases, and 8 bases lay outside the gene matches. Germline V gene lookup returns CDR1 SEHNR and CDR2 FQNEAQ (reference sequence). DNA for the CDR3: TGTGCCAGCAGCCAAACAGGGGGGTCGTATTCACCCCTCCACTTT. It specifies CASSQTGGSYSPLHF.

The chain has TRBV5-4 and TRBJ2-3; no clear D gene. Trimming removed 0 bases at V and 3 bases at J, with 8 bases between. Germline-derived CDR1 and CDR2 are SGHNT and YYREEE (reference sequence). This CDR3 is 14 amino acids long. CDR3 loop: CASSLESGTDTQYF. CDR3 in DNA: TGTGCCAGCAGCTTGGAGTCGGGTACAGATACGCAGTATTTT.

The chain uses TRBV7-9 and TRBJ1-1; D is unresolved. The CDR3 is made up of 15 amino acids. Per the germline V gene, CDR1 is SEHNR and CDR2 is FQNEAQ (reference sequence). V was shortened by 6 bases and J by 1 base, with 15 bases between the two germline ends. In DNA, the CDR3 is TGTGCCAGCAGGACCGGGCAGGAGGGGAACACTGAAGCTTTCTTT. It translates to CASRTGQEGNTEAFF. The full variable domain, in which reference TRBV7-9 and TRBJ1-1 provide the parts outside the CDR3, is DTGVSQNPRHKITKRGQNVTFRCDPISEHNRLYWYRQTLGQGPEFLTYFQNEAQLEKSRLLSDRFSAERPKGSFSTLEIQRTEQGDSAMYLCASRTGQEGNTEAFFGQGTRLTVV.

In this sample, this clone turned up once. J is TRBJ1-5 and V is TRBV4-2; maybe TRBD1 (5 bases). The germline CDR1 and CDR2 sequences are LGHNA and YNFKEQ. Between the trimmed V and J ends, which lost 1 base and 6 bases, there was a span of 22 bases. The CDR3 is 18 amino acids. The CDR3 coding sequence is TGTGCCAGCAGCCAAGGTGGCGCTGACAGCAAGTACACTCAGCCCCAGCATTTT. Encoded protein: CASSQGGADSKYTQPQHF.

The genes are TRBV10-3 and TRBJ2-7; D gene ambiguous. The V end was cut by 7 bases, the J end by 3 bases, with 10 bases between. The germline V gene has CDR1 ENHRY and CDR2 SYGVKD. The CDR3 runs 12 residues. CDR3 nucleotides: TGTGCCATCACTTTTTTCCTCTACGAGCAGTACTTC. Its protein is CAITFFLYEQYF.

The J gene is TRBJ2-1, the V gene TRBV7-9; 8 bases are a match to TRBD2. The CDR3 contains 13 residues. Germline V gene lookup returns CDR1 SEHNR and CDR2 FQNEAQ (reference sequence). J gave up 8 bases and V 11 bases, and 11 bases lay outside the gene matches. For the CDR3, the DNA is TGTGCCGGGGGGACTAGTTCTCTCCATGAGCAGTTCTTC. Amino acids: CAGGTSSLHEQFF.

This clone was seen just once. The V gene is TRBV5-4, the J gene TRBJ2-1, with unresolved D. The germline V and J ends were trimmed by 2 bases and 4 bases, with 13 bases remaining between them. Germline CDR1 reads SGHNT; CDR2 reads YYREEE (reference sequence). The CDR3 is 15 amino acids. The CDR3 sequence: CASSFRDKAYNEQFF. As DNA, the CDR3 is TGTGCCAGCAGCTTCCGAGACAAAGCTTACAATGAGCAGTTCTTC.

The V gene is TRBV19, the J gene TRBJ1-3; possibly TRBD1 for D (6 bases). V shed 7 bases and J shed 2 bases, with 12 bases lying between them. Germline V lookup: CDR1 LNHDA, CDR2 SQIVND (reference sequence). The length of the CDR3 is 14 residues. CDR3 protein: CASKAGAAGNTIYF. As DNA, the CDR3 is TGTGCCAGTAAGGCAGGGGCGGCTGGAAACACCATATATTTT.

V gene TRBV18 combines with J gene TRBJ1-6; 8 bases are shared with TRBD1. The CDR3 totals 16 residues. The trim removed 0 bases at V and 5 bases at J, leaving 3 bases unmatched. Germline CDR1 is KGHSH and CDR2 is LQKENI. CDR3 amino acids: CASSPPTGVNNSPLHF. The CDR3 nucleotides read TGTGCCAGCTCACCACCGACAGGGGTTAATAATTCACCCCTCCACTTT.

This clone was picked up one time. This CDR3 reads CASSPNHRDTQYF. For the CDR3, the DNA is TGTGCCAGCAGCCCCAATCACAGGGATACGCAGTATTTT. The gene calls are TRBV5-6 and TRBJ2-3; D possibly corresponds to TRBD1 (5 bases). The CDR3 loop spans 13 amino acids. The ends were cut back, 4 bases at V and 6 bases at J, with 12 bases in the middle. Germline CDR1 and CDR2: SGHDT and YYEEEE.

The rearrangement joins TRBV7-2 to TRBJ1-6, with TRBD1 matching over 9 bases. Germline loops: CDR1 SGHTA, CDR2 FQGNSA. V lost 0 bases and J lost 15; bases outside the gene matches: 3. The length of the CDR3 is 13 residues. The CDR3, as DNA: TGTGCCAGCAGCTTAGCTCGGGACAGGGTCCTCCACTTT. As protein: CASSLARDRVLHF.

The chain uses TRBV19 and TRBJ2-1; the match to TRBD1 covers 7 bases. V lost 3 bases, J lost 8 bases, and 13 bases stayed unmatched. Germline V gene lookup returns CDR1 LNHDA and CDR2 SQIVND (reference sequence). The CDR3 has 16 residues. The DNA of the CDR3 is TGTGCCAGTAGTATTGTAGGGGGCCCGCCAAATCATGAGCAGTTCTTC. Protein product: CASSIVGGPPNHEQFF.

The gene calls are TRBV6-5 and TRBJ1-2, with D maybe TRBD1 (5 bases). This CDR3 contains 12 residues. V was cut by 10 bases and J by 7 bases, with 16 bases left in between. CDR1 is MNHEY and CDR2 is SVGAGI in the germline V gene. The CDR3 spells CATRRQGFGYTF. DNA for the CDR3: TGTGCCACCAGGAGGCAGGGTTTTGGCTACACCTTC.

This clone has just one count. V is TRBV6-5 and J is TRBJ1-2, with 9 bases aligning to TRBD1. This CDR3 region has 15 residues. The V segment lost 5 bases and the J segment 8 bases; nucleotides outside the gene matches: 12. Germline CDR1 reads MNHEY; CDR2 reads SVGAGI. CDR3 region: CASSTRQGVVWGYTF. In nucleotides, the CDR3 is TGTGCCAGCAGTACAAGACAGGGGGTCGTATGGGGCTACACCTTC.

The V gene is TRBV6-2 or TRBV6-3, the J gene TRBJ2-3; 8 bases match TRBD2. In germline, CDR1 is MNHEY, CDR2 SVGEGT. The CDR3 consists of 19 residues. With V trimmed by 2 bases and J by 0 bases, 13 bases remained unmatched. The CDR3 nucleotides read TGTGCCAGCAGTTACCCCGCGGGAGCGGGAGCTCCTAGCACAGATACGCAGTATTTT. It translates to CASSYPAGAGAPSTDTQYF.

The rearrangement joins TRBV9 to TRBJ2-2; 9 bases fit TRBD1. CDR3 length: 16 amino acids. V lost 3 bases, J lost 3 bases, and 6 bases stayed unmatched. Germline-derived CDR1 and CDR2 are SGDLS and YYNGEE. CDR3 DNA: TGTGCCAGCAGCGAACACAGGGGGCTGGACACCGGGGAGCTGTTTTTT. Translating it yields CASSEHRGLDTGELFF.

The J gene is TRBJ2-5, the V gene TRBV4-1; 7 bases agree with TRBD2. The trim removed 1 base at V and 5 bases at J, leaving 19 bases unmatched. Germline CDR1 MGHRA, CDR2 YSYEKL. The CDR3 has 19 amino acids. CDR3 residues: CASSQGAGVAGMDWETQYF. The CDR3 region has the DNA TGCGCCAGCAGCCAAGGTGCGGGGGTGGCCGGGATGGATTGGGAGACCCAGTACTTC.

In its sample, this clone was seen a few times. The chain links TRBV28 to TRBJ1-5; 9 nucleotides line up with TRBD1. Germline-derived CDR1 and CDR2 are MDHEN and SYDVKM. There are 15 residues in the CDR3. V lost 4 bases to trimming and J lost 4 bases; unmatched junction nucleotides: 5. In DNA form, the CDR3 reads TGTGCCAGCAGTTCCTCCGGGACAGGGAATCAGCCCCAGCATTTT. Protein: CASSSSGTGNQPQHF. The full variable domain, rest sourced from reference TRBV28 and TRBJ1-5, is DVKVTQSSRYLVKRTGEKVFLECVQDMDHENMFWYRQDPGLGLRLIYFSYDVKMKEKGDIPEGYSVSREKKERFSLILESASTNQTSMYLCASSSSGTGNQPQHFGDGTRLSIL.

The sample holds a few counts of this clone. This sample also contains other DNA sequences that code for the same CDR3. The CDR3 sequence is CASSPLSTEAFF. CDR3 nucleotides: TGTGCCAGCTCACCACTTAGTACTGAAGCTTTCTTT. The V and J genes are TRBV18 and TRBJ1-1; D is unresolved. V gave up 1 base and J gave up 5 bases, with 5 bases separating them. The CDR3 has 12 residues. CDR1 KGHSH and CDR2 LQKENI come from the germline V gene. Full variable domain (outside the CDR3, taken from reference TRBV18 and TRBJ1-1): NAGVMQNPRHLVRRRGQEARLRCSPMKGHSHVYWYRQLPEEGLKFMVYLQKENIIDESGMPKERFSAEFPKEGPSILRIQQVVRGDSAAYFCASSPLSTEAFFGQGTRLTVV.

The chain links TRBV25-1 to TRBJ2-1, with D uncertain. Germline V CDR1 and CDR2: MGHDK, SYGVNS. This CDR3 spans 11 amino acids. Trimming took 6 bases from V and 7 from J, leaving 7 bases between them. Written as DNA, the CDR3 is TGTGCCAGCAGCAACAGTAATGAGCAGTTCTTC. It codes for CASSNSNEQFF.